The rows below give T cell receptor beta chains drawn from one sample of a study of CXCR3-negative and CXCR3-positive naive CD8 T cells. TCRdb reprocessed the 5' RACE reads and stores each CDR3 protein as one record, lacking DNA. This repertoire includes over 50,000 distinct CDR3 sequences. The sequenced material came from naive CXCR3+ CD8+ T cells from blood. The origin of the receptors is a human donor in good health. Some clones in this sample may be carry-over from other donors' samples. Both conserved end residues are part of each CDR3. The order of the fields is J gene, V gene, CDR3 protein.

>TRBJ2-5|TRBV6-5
CASSYALGTRYETQYF
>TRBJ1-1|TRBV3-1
CASSQGTGTEAFF
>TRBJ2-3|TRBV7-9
CASSLGFRDFTDTQYF
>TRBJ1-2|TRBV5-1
CASSLVGAGAGYTF
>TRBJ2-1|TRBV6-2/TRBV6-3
CASTSLRGGAYNEQFF
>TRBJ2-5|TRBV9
CASSATGLRETQYF
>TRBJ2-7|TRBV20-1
CSATPTSTRYEQYF
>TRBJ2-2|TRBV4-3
CASSQGTGGTGELFF
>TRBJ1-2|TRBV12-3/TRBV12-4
CASSWIVAGIGYTF
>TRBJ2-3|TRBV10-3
CAISELGDESADTQYF
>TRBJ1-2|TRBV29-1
CSVATGENYGYTF
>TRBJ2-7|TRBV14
CASSQEGWGPTYEQYF
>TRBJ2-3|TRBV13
CASSQTGTGSTDTQYF
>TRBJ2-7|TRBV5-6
CASSFGTDSYEQYF
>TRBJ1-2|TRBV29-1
CSATPGPTGGYTF
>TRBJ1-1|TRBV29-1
CSVEDLGQLNTEAFF
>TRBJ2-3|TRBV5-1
CASSLGRTVTDTQYF
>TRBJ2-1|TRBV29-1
CSVGGAEYNEQFF
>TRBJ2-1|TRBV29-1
CSVEARLAGVNEQFF
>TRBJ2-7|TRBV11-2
CASRAGGPYEQYF
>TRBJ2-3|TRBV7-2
CASSLKGLAASTDTQYF
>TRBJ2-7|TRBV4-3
CASSQDRSHSGAYEQYF
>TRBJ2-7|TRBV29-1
CSVEKGHEQYF
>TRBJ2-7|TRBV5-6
CASSLVRGAAYEQYF
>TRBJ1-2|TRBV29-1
CSVGVGGSGYTF
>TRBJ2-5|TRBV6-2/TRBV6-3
CASDAWDTYQETQYF
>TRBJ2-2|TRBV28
CASSSSGQNTGELFF
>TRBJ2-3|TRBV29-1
CSSRGISTDTQYF
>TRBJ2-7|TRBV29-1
CSVEVGSHEQYF
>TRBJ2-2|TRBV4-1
CASSSSGGQTGELFF
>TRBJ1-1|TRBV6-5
CASSAGLDTEAFF
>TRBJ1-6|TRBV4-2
CASSQDPAGGSPLHF
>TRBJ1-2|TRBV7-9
CASSLATGAANYGYTF
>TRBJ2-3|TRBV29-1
CSVEQLAGGFSDTQYF
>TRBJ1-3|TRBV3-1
CASTATLTDNSGNTIYF
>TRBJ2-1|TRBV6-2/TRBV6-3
CASRNHLGANEQFF
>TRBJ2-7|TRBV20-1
CSAPRGYEQYF
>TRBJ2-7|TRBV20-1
CSARGLAGAPRSSYEQYF
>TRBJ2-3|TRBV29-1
CSVVILAGGSDTQYF
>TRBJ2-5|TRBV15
CATSRDLGVRDLETQYF
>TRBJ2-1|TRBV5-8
CASSSDTQYNEQFF
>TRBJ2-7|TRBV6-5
CASSYTAGGVYGQYF
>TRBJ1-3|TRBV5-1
CASSLDGPVGGNTIYF
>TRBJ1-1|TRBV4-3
CASSQVGGTVNTEAFF
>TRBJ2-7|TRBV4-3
CASSQGFAAGVEQYF
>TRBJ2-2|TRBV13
CASSLQTWGNTGELFF
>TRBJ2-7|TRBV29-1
CSVVGTGTSGDYEQYF
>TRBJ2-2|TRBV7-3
CASSPRTGTGELFF
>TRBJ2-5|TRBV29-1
CGVAAGTLQETQYF